One and the same sample provided the 31 T cell receptor beta chains below, sequenced in a study of patients and donors after allogeneic stem cell transplantation. MiXCR, run by TCRdb on the RT-PCR reads, gives a single entry per CDR3 protein. The table lists some 230,000 distinct CDR3 sequences, approximately 14% of them singletons. The sequenced material came from blood, either unsorted or a sorted T cell fraction (not recorded which). The receptors derive from a human donor who was either an allogeneic HSCT recipient or a stem cell or donor lymphocyte infusion donor (not recorded which). It is not recorded whose cells these are; they may come from a transplant donor.

The chain has TRBV23-1 and TRBJ2-4; unclear D gene. TRBV23-1 is an open reading frame whose function is uncertain. The length of the CDR3 is 15 residues. Deletions cut 0 bases from V and 0 bases from J, with 6 bases between. This chain's CDR3 is CASSQSSLAKNIQYF. As DNA, the CDR3 is TGCGCCAGCAGTCAATCTTCATTAGCCAAAAACATTCAGTACTTC.

This clonotype was observed a few times. The chain employs TRBV7-2 and TRBJ2-4, with TRBD1 matching 9 bases. The CDR3 totals 19 residues. V shed 0 bases and J 0 bases; nucleotides not matched to a gene: 9. Germline V gene data show CDR1 as SGHTA and CDR2 as FQGNSA. The CDR3 DNA follows: TGTGCCAGCAGCTTAGCAGATACAGGGGGCCGGGTAGCCAAAAACATTCAGTACTTC. This sequence encodes CASSLADTGGRVAKNIQYF.

This clonotype was found a few times. The chain is built from TRBV19 and TRBJ2-4, with D perhaps matching TRBD2 (6 bases). Trimming pared 4 bases from V and 8 bases from J, leaving 15 bases between. The CDR3 covers 14 residues. The germline V gene encodes CDR1 LNHDA and CDR2 SQIVND (reference sequence). CDR3 loop: CASSTTRRRDIQYF. DNA of the CDR3: TGTGCCAGTAGTACGACTAGGAGGAGGGACATTCAGTACTTC.

This clonotype was picked up a small number of times. The gene calls are TRBV12-3 or TRBV12-4 and TRBJ1-6, with no clear D. Trimming took 1 base from V and 7 from J, leaving 8 bases between them. This CDR3 has 14 amino acids. The CDR3 loop is CASSLEGNNSPLHF. The CDR3 DNA sequence: TGTGCCAGCAGTTTAGAGGGAAACAATTCACCCCTCCACTTT.

The CDR3 loop reads CASMLTGHGSNQPQHF. The CDR3 nucleotides read TGTGCCAGCATGTTAACAGGACATGGTAGCAATCAGCCCCAGCATTTT. This chain joins TRBV6-1 and TRBJ1-5; D might be TRBD1 (5 bases). Germline values: CDR1 MNHNS, CDR2 SASEGT. Trimming took 7 bases from V and 0 from J, leaving 16 bases between them. The CDR3 spans 16 residues.

Only a few counts were recorded for this clonotype. The chain is built from TRBV12-3 or TRBV12-4 and TRBJ2-2; D is unclear. CDR3 length: 12 amino acids. V was pared by 7 bases and J by 4 bases, with 7 bases between. The CDR3 region has the DNA TGTGCCAGCACCAAAGGCACCGGGGAGCTGTTTTTT. It specifies CASTKGTGELFF.

In this sample, this clonotype turned up a few times. The J gene is TRBJ1-5, the V gene TRBV10-3; 7 positions match TRBD1. V lost 4 bases and J lost 7; bases outside the gene matches: 7. The CDR3 is made up of 14 amino acids. The germline V gene encodes CDR1 ENHRY and CDR2 SYGVKD. CDR3 sequence (DNA): TGTGCCATCAGTGTAGACAGGGACGGACAGCCCCAGCATTTT. Translation gives CAISVDRDGQPQHF.

This clonotype was observed a handful of times. The chain carries TRBV20-1 and TRBJ1-2; D gene ambiguous. Germline loops: CDR1 DFQATT, CDR2 SNEGSKA (reference sequence). Trimming pared 5 bases from V and 2 bases from J, leaving 12 bases between. The CDR3 runs to 13 residues. The CDR3 spells CSAHSGINYGYTF. The CDR3 nucleotides read TGCAGTGCTCACTCCGGGATAAACTATGGCTACACCTTC.

This clonotype was found a few times. The chain carries TRBV10-3 and TRBJ1-1; D may be TRBD1 (5 bases). CDR3 length: 15 amino acids. V lost 3 bases, J lost 1 base, and 12 bases lay in between. Germline lookup yields CDR1 ENHRY and CDR2 SYGVKD. CDR3 sequence (DNA): TGTGCCATCAGTGAAGACCGGGGCCGGAACACTGAAGCTTTCTTT. Amino acid sequence: CAISEDRGRNTEAFF.

The chain uses TRBV6-2 or TRBV6-3 and TRBJ2-5, with 8 bases identical to TRBD2. J gave up 5 bases and V 7 bases, and 12 bases lay outside the gene matches. Per germline, CDR1 MNHEY and CDR2 SVGEGT. The CDR3 covers 15 residues. CDR3 sequence: CASTDPRGGIETQYF. DNA of the CDR3: TGTGCCAGCACCGACCCGCGCGGGGGGATCGAGACCCAGTACTTC.

The table lists this clonotype with a few counts. This sequence joins TRBV3-1 and TRBJ1-3; D is ambiguous. The CDR3 totals 15 residues. The V gene lost 1 base and the J gene lost 4 bases, with 11 bases spanning the gap. The germline CDR1 and CDR2 sequences are LGHDT and YNNKEL (reference sequence). DNA of the CDR3: TGTGCCAGCAGCCAAGGCGTAATTCAAGGAAACACCATATATTTT. Protein: CASSQGVIQGNTIYF.

This clonotype appeared many times. V is TRBV7-9 and J is TRBJ1-1; D ambiguous. Trimming removed 1 base at V and 1 base at J, with 7 bases between. The CDR3 covers 14 residues. CDR1 SEHNR and CDR2 FQNEAQ come from the germline V gene (reference sequence). The CDR3 spells CASSLGSANTEAFF. The CDR3 DNA is TGTGCCAGCAGCTTAGGGTCAGCGAACACTGAAGCTTTCTTT.

This clonotype was counted a few times. The chain combines TRBV10-3 with TRBJ2-2; TRBD2 agrees at 9 bases. CDR3 size: 14 residues. The germline CDR1 and CDR2 sequences are ENHRY and SYGVKD. The J segment lost 5 bases and the V segment lost 8 bases, leaving 6 bases of the junction unmatched. CDR3: CAICRLAETGELFF. CDR3 bases: TGTGCCATCTGCCGACTAGCGGAGACCGGGGAGCTGTTTTTT.

Many counts were recorded for this clonotype. The chain uses TRBV6-5 and TRBJ1-2; D not certain. CDR1 and CDR2 from the germline V gene are MNHEY and SVGAGI. This CDR3 has 13 amino acids. V dropped 2 bases and J dropped 4 bases, with 8 bases sitting between them. The CDR3 bases are TGTGCCAGCAGTTACGGGGAAGGCTATGGCTACACCTTC. Encoded protein: CASSYGEGYGYTF.

This clonotype has only a few counts. The DNA of the CDR3 is TGTGCCAGCAGCTTAGTGGCTAACTCCTACGAGCAGTACTTC. Protein sequence: CASSLVANSYEQYF. This sequence joins TRBV7-6 and TRBJ2-7, with D unresolved. CDR3 length equals 14 residues. Germline-derived CDR1 and CDR2 are SGHVS and FNYEAQ. V dropped 1 base and J dropped 0 bases, with 7 bases sitting between them.

This clonotype was counted at least ten times. The chain is built from TRBV21-1 and TRBJ2-4; the table's D call TRBD1 went unverified against the DNA. TRBV21-1 is deemed a pseudogene. The CDR3 is 14 residues long. The CDR3 sequence: CASSKGRQGNIQYF. Written as DNA, the CDR3 is TGTGCCAGCAGCAAAGGAAGACAGGGGAACATTCAGTACTTC.

This rearrangement joins TRBV28 to TRBJ2-2; 10 nucleotides agree with TRBD1. The V gene's germline CDR1 is MDHEN and CDR2 SYDVKM. The CDR3 is 16 residues long. Trimming at V came to 4 bases and at J to 7 bases, leaving 9 bases not matched to a gene. The CDR3 bases are TGTGCCAGCAGTTCAGACAGGGGGCGCGGGGACGGGGAGCTGTTTTTT. Amino acid sequence: CASSSDRGRGDGELFF.

The chain uses TRBV12-3 or TRBV12-4 and TRBJ1-2, with 8 bases lining up with TRBD1. V lost 6 bases to trimming and J lost 10 bases; unmatched junction nucleotides: 13. The CDR3 has 14 amino acids. The CDR3 DNA reads as TGTGCCAGCAGCAAAGTGGGAGGACAGGGACCCTACACCTTC. It codes for CASSKVGGQGPYTF.

The table lists this clonotype with many counts. The chain recombines TRBV4-3 with TRBJ2-2; 7 bases are shared with TRBD1. The V gene's germline CDR1 is LGHNA and CDR2 YSLEER. Trimming removed 3 bases from V and 7 bases from J; junction bases left unmatched: 5. CDR3 length: 14 amino acids. This CDR3 reads CASSHRQGGGELFF. CDR3 nucleotides: TGCGCCAGCAGCCATAGACAGGGCGGCGGGGAGCTGTTTTTT.

This clonotype was observed at least ten times. The V and J genes are TRBV12-3 or TRBV12-4 and TRBJ2-1, with D perhaps matching TRBD2 (6 bases). V was shortened by 6 bases and J by 2 bases, with 11 bases between the two germline ends. The CDR3 is 14 amino acids. The CDR3 DNA is TGTGCCAGCAGGGGGAGGCTGCCCTACAATGAGCAGTTCTTC. It yields the protein CASRGRLPYNEQFF.

V and J are TRBV20-1 and TRBJ2-1; no firm D call. V was pared by 6 bases and J by 8 bases, with 11 bases between. The CDR3 is 11 amino acids. Germline lookup yields CDR1 DFQATT and CDR2 SNEGSKA (reference sequence). In DNA form, the CDR3 reads TGCAGTGCAAGTACCCGTCATGAGCAGTTCTTC. Translated: CSASTRHEQFF.

This clonotype has a handful of counts. CDR3 protein: CSARVRGLLETQYF. In DNA form, the CDR3 reads TGCAGTGCTAGAGTCCGGGGGCTACTAGAGACCCAGTACTTC. The J gene is TRBJ2-5, the V gene TRBV20-1; possibly TRBD1 or TRBD2 for D (6 bases each). CDR1 DFQATT and CDR2 SNEGSKA come from the germline V gene (reference sequence). CDR3 length: 14 amino acids. Trimming shortened V by 1 base and J by 4 bases, and 13 bases separated the two germline ends.

This chain joins TRBV7-3 and TRBJ2-6; D is undetermined. The germline CDR1 and CDR2 sequences are SGHTA and FQGTGA. V was clipped by 5 bases and J by 2 bases, with 10 bases between them. The CDR3 extends over 15 amino acids. The CDR3 loop is CASSLSSPGANVLTF. The CDR3 DNA sequence: TGTGCCAGCAGCCTCAGCTCTCCTGGGGCCAACGTCCTGACTTTC.

The chain is built from TRBV20-1 and TRBJ1-5; D remains ambiguous. The length of the CDR3 is 14 residues. Germline CDR1 and CDR2: DFQATT and SNEGSKA (reference sequence). V was shortened by 1 base and J by 5 bases, with 12 bases between the two germline ends. The CDR3 reads CSARVNALDQPQHF. DNA of the CDR3: TGCAGTGCTAGAGTTAATGCCCTTGATCAGCCCCAGCATTTT.

The chain joins TRBV12-3 or TRBV12-4 to TRBJ2-5; 9 positions agree with TRBD2. This CDR3 comprises 13 residues. V shed 4 bases and J 6 bases; nucleotides not matched to a gene: 3. The CDR3 DNA sequence: TGTGCCAGCAGTTCTAGCGGGGAAAAGACCCAGTACTTC. Amino acids: CASSSSGEKTQYF.

With regard to this clonotype: The CDR3 does not end in the conserved phenylalanine or tryptophan, so this is likely a read error. V and J are TRBV20-1 and TRBJ2-3; 8 nucleotides match TRBD1. This CDR3 has 15 amino acids. Per the germline V gene, CDR1 is DFQATT and CDR2 is SNEGSKA (reference sequence). Trimming cost V 5 bases and J 1 base; bases outside gene matches: 8. The CDR3 DNA reads as TGCAGTGCTTGTAACGGACAGGGCTGCACAGATACGCAGTATTCT. Protein: CSACNGQGCTDTQYS.

The V call is TRBV6-1, the J call TRBJ2-7; TRBD1 agrees at 9 bases. J lost 5 bases, V lost 6 bases, and 8 bases had no gene match. This CDR3 has 14 amino acids. The germline V gene has CDR1 MNHNS and CDR2 SASEGT. CDR3 amino acids: CASSPGTGTDEQYF. Written as DNA, the CDR3 is TGTGCCAGCAGCCCCGGGACAGGGACTGACGAGCAGTACTTC.

This clonotype was seen once. This chain joins TRBV6-1 and TRBJ1-2, with a possible D match to TRBD1 (5 bases). V was trimmed by 11 bases and J by 4 bases, leaving 8 bases between them. Germline CDR1 and CDR2: MNHNS and SASEGT. The CDR3 is made up of 10 amino acids. The CDR3 spells CASGVYGYTF. Here the CDR3 DNA reads TGTGCCTCGGGGGTCTATGGCTACACCTTC.

This clonotype turned up a few times. The chain uses TRBV10-3 and TRBJ2-1, with 13 bases that match TRBD2. The CDR3 totals 15 residues. The V gene's germline CDR1 is ENHRY and CDR2 SYGVKD. V was pared by 8 bases and J by 3 bases, with 4 bases of the junction left unmatched. The DNA for the CDR3 is TGTGCCATCCGAGGGACTAGCGGGGACTACAATGAGCAGTTCTTC. Protein product: CAIRGTSGDYNEQFF.

This clonotype appeared a few times. The chain recombines TRBV11-1 with TRBJ2-1, with a possible D match to TRBD1 (6 bases). V was pared by 5 bases and J by 1 base, with 15 bases between. The CDR3 has 16 residues. Germline CDR1 reads SGHAT; CDR2 reads FQDESV (reference sequence). The CDR3 DNA reads as TGTGCCAGCAGCCCAACCAGGGGTGAGTCCTACAATGAGCAGTTCTTC. Translated: CASSPTRGESYNEQFF.

This chain links TRBV11-3 with TRBJ1-2; possibly TRBD1 for D (5 bases). The CDR3 consists of 12 residues. Looked up from germline, CDR1 is SGHNT and CDR2 is YENEEA. Trimming removed 7 bases from V and 6 bases from J, with 12 bases in between. CDR3 sequence (DNA): TGTGCCAGCAACGCAGGGAAGGATGGCTACACCTTC. Its protein product is CASNAGKDGYTF.